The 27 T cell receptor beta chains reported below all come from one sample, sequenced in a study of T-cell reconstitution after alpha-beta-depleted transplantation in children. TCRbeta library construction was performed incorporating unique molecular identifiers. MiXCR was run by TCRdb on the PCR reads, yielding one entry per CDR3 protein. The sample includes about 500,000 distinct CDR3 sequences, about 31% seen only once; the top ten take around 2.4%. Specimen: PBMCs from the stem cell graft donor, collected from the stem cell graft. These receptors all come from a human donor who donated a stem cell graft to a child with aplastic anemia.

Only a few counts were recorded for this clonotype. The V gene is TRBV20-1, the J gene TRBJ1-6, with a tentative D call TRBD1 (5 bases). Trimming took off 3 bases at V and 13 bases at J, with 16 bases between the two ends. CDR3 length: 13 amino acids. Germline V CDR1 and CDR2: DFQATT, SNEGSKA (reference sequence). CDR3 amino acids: CSARSGVLFPLHF. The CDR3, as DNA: TGCAGTGCTAGGTCGGGGGTCTTATTTCCCCTCCACTTT.

CDR3 DNA: TGTGCCAGCAGCTTAGCGTCCACCAGCGGGACCTCCTACGAGCAGTACTTC. Translation gives CASSLASTSGTSYEQYF. This chain connects TRBV7-2 to TRBJ2-7, with 7 nucleotides matching TRBD2. The V segment lost 0 bases and the J segment 0 bases; nucleotides outside the gene matches: 8. The CDR3 is 17 residues long. Per germline, CDR1 SGHTA and CDR2 FQGNSA.

CDR3 sequence (DNA): TGTGCCAGCAGTGAAGCGCTTGGGGGGCCTGGGGAGCTGTTTTTT. Its translation: CASSEALGGPGELFF. The chain couples TRBV2 to TRBJ2-2, with D perhaps being TRBD1 or TRBD2 (6 bases each). This CDR3 region has 15 residues. Germline values: CDR1 SNHLY, CDR2 FYNNEI. V was pared by 0 bases and J by 8 bases, with 13 bases between.

CDR3 sequence: CASSTRDRGLSNQPQHF. CDR3 in DNA: TGTGCCAGCAGTACCCGGGACAGGGGGCTGAGCAATCAGCCCCAGCATTTT. The V call is TRBV12-3 or TRBV12-4, the J call TRBJ1-5; 12 bases line up with TRBD1. J lost 1 base, V lost 5 bases, and 6 bases had no gene match. The CDR3 covers 17 residues.

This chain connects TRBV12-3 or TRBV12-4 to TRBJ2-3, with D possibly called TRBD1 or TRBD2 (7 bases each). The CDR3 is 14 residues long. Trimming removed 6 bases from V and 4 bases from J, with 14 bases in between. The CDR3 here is CASSRGGSADTQYF. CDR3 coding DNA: TGTGCCAGCAGCAGGGGGGGGAGTGCAGATACGCAGTATTTT.

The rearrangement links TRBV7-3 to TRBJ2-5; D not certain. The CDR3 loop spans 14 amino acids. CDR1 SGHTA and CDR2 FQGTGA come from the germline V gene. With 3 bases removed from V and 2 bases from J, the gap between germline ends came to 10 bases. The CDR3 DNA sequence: TGTGCCAGCAGCTTGACGGGCCGACAAGAGACCCAGTACTTC. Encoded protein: CASSLTGRQETQYF.

The CDR3 nucleotides are TGTGCCAGCAGTTACGTCTCCGGGGGCACCGGGGAGCTGTTTTTT. Amino acids: CASSYVSGGTGELFF. V is TRBV6-2 or TRBV6-3 and J is TRBJ2-2, with a possible D match to TRBD2 (6 bases). Germline V CDR1 and CDR2: MNHEY, SVGEGT. Trimming cost V 2 bases and J 4 bases, with 11 bases left between them. This CDR3 has 15 amino acids.

The CDR3 sequence is CSGILAGSTDTQYF. The CDR3 DNA sequence: TGCAGTGGTATACTAGCGGGTTCCACAGATACGCAGTATTTT. The chain recombines TRBV20-1 with TRBJ2-3, with TRBD2 matching over 9 bases. Germline assignment: CDR1 DFQATT and CDR2 SNEGSKA (reference sequence). The V and J ends lost 7 bases and 2 bases, in that order; junction bases with no gene match: 7. The length of the CDR3 is 14 residues.

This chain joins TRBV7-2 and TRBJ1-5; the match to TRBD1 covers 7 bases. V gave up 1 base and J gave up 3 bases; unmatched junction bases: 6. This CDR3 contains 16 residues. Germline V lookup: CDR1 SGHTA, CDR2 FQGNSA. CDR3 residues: CASSLVGTVLNQPQHF. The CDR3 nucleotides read TGTGCCAGCAGCTTAGTGGGGACAGTGCTCAATCAGCCCCAGCATTTT.

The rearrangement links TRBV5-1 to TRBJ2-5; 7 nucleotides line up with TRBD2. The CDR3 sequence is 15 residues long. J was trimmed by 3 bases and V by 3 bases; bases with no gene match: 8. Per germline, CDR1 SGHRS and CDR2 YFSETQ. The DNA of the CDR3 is TGCGCCAGCAGCTCTTCGGGACTACCTGAAGAGACCCAGTACTTC. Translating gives CASSSSGLPEETQYF.

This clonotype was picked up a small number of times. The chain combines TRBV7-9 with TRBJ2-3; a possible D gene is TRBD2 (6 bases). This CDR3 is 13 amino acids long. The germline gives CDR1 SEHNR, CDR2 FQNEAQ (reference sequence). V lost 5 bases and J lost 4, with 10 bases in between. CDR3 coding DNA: TGTGCCAGCAGCCGAAGACTAGCAGATACGCAGTATTTT. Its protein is CASSRRLADTQYF.

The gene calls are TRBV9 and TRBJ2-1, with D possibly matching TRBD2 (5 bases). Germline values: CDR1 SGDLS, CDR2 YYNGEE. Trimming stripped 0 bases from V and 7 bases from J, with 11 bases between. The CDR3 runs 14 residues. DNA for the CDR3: TGTGCCAGCAGCGTAGACGGGGTCGGGAATGAGCAGTTCTTC. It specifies CASSVDGVGNEQFF.

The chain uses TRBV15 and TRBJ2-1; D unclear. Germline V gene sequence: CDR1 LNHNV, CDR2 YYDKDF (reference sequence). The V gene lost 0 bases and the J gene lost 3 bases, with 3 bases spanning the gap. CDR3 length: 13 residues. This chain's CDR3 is CATSRDVYNEQFF. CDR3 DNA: TGTGCCACCAGCAGAGACGTCTACAATGAGCAGTTCTTC.

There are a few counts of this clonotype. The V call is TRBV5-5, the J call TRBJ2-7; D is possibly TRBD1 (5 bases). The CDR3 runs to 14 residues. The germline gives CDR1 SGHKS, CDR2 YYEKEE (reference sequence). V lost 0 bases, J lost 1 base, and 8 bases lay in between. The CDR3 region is CASSLVQGSYEQYF. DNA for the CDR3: TGTGCCAGCAGCTTGGTTCAGGGTTCCTACGAGCAGTACTTC.

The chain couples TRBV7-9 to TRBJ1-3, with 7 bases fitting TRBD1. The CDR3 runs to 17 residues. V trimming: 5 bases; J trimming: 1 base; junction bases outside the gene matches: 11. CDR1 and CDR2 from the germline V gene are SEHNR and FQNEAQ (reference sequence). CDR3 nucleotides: TGTGCCAGCAGCCCCCCCGGACAGGCAAATTCTGGAAACACCATATATTTT. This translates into CASSPPGQANSGNTIYF.

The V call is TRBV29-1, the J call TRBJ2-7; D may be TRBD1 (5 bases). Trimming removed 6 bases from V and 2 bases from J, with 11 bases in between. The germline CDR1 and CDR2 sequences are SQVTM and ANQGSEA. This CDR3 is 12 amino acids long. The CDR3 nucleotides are TGCAGCGTCGCAGGGTCAACCTACGAGCAGTACTTC. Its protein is CSVAGSTYEQYF.

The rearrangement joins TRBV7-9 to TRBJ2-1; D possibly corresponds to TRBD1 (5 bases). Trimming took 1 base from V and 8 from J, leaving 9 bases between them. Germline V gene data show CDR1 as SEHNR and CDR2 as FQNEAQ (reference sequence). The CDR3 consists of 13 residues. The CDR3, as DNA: TGTGCCAGCAGCTTAGTCCAGGGCTATGAGCAGTTCTTC. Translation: CASSLVQGYEQFF.

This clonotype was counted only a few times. CDR3 amino acids: CASSVSGTSRNEQFF. The CDR3 DNA reads TGTGCCAGCAGCGTATCCGGGACTAGTAGGAATGAGCAGTTCTTC. V gene TRBV9 combines with J gene TRBJ2-1; 8 bases agree with TRBD2. The junction had 7 bases not matched to a gene; V was cut back by 1 base and J by 7 bases. This CDR3 region has 15 residues. Germline lookup yields CDR1 SGDLS and CDR2 YYNGEE.

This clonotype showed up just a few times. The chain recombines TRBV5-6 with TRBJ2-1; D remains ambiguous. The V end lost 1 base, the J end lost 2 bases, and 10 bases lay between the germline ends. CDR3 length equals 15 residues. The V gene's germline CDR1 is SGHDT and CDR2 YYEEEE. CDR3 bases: TGTGCCAGCAGCTTGTCGTGGGAAGCCTACAATGAGCAGTTCTTC. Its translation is CASSLSWEAYNEQFF.

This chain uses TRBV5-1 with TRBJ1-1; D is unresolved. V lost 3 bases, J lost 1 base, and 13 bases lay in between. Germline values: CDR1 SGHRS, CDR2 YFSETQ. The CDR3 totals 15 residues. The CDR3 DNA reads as TGCGCCAGCAGCTCCCCCAAGGTGGGGAACACTGAAGCTTTCTTT. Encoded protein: CASSSPKVGNTEAFF.

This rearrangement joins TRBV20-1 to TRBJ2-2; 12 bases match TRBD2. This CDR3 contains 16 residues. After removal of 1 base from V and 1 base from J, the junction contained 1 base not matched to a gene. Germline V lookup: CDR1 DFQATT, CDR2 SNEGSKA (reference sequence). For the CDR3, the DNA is TGCAGTGCTAGAGCACTAGCGGGGGGGAACACCGGGGAGCTGTTTTTT. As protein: CSARALAGGNTGELFF.

This CDR3 is CASSQVAPGREEETQYF. CDR3 DNA: TGTGCCAGCAGCCAAGTTGCACCGGGGAGGGAGGAAGAGACCCAGTACTTC. The rearrangement uses TRBV4-2 and TRBJ2-5, with 7 bases aligning to TRBD2. The V segment lost 1 base and the J segment 3 bases; nucleotides outside the gene matches: 11. Germline assignment: CDR1 LGHNA and CDR2 YNFKEQ. The CDR3 is 17 amino acids.

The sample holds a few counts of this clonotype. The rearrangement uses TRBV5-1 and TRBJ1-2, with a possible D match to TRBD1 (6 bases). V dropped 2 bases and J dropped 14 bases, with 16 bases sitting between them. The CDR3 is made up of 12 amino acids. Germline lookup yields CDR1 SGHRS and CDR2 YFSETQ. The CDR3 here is CASSLTTGPTTF. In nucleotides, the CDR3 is TGCGCCAGCAGCTTAACGACAGGCCCTACAACCTTC.

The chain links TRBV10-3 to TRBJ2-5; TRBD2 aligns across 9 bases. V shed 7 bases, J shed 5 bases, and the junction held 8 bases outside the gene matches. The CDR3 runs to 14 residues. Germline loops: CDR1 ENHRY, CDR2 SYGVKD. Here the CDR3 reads CAIMSPSGTETQYF. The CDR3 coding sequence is TGTGCCATCATGTCTCCTAGCGGGACGGAGACCCAGTACTTC.

The CDR3 loop reads CAGPTGTGYNEQFF. CDR3 sequence (DNA): TGTGCCGGACCAACCGGGACAGGGTACAATGAGCAGTTCTTC. V and J are TRBV2 and TRBJ2-1; 9 bases map to TRBD1. Germline-derived CDR1 and CDR2 are SNHLY and FYNNEI. The CDR3 covers 14 residues. V lost 11 bases and J lost 4; bases outside the gene matches: 9.

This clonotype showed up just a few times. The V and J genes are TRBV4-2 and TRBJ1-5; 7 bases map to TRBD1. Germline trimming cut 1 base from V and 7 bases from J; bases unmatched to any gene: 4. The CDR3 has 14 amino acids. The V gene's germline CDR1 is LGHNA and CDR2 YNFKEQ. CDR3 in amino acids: CASSQGDSQQPQHF. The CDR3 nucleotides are TGTGCCAGCAGCCAAGGGGACAGTCAGCAGCCCCAGCATTTT.

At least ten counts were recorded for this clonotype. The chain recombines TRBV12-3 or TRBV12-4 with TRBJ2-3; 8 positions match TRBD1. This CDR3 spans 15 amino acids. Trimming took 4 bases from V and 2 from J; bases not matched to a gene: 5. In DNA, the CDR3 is TGTGCCAGCAGTTGGACAGGGAGTACCACAGATACGCAGTATTTT. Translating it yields CASSWTGSTTDTQYF.